This T cell receptor beta chain was observed in a study of blood T cell repertoires in COVID-19. Study at large: COVID-19 samples from acute and convalescent phases originated in the United States, Italy and Spain. PBMCs, B-cell-depleted T cells, or T cells provided the cDNA or gDNA that made up the material.

Germline V gene lookup returns CDR1 GTSNPN and CDR2 SVGIG (reference sequence). This CDR3 spans 13 amino acids. J lost 4 bases, V lost 3 bases, and 5 bases had no gene match. Original processing methods: Amplified reference gene primers provided the basis for estimating nucleated cell counts. Profiling relied on immunoSEQ multiplex PCR, and the TCRdb table lists in-frame clones only, not all of them. D and trimming were read from the DNA, whereas the V and J calls and clone size are those reported in that table. The sample holds 300,000 to 400,000 clones, roughly 86% seen once. The chain couples TRBV30 to TRBJ1-2; the match to TRBD1 covers 7 bases. The sequenced sample consisted of peripheral blood. This TCR was sampled from a young man with COVID-19, enrolled during active disease. The CDR3 DNA sequence: TGTGCCTGGAGCCTGGGACAGCTCTATGGCTACACCTTC. It yields the protein CAWSLGQLYGYTF. The full variable domain, rest sourced from reference TRBV30 and TRBJ1-2, is SQTIHQWPATLVQPVGSPLSLECTVEGTSNPNLYWYRQAAGRGLQLLFYSVGIGQISSEVPQNLSASRPQDRQFILSSKKLLLSDSGFYLCAWSLGQLYGYTFGSGTRLTVV.